The next 13 T cell receptor beta chains were all read from a single sample in a study of cytomegalovirus exposure and HLA in healthy donors. A multiplex PCR was run with 60 Vbeta primers and 13 Jbeta primers. The assay was immunoSEQ multiplex PCR, and TCRdb's table has in-frame clones only and misses some. The table records 100,000 or so clones, about four fifths of them present only once. Sequences were obtained from PBMCs. Source of these receptors: a female donor in good health and CMV-seropositive.

Only a few counts were recorded for this clone. V usage is TRBV6-1 and J usage is TRBJ1-4; tentatively, D is TRBD1 (5 bases). CDR1 is MNHNS and CDR2 is SASEGT in the germline V gene. There are 15 residues in the CDR3. V lost 7 bases to trimming and J lost 12 bases, with 24 bases between them. The CDR3: CASTEQESLAGELFF. Here the CDR3 DNA reads TGTGCCAGCACCGAACAGGAGAGCCTGGCGGGGGAACTGTTTTTT.

Turning to this clone: One end of the junction fails to match germline, which may point to a read error. CDR3 sequence: CASSAQNRAGANGLTF. The DNA of the CDR3 is TGTGCCAGCAGCGCTCAGAACAGGGCTGGGGCCAACGGCCTGACTTTC. This sequence joins TRBV9 and TRBJ2-6; D is possibly TRBD1 (6 bases). The CDR3 length is 16 residues. The germline CDR1 and CDR2 sequences are SGDLS and YYNGEE.

The rearrangement joins TRBV5-6 to TRBJ2-3, with TRBD2 matching over 10 bases. Looked up from germline, CDR1 is SGHDT and CDR2 is YYEEEE. The V and J ends lost 1 base and 3 bases, in that order; junction bases with no gene match: 8. This CDR3 contains 17 residues. The CDR3 DNA reads TGTGCCAGCAGCTTGCGGACTAGCGGCATTGGGACAGATACGCAGTATTTT. Translation: CASSLRTSGIGTDTQYF.

The V gene is TRBV10-3, the J gene TRBJ1-5; D unclear. The CDR3 extends over 15 amino acids. CDR1 is ENHRY, CDR2 SYGVKD, per germline. Trimming cost V 3 bases and J 0 bases, with 9 bases left between them. CDR3 region: CAISDRGGSNQPQHF. In DNA form, the CDR3 reads TGTGCCATCAGTGACCGCGGCGGTAGCAATCAGCCCCAGCATTTT.

This chain connects TRBV5-6 to TRBJ2-2; D gene uncertain. V was shortened by 5 bases and J by 5 bases, with 13 bases between the two germline ends. CDR3 size: 14 residues. CDR1 SGHDT and CDR2 YYEEEE come from the germline V gene. The CDR3 bases are TGTGCCAGCAGTCGGATAGTAGCAACCGGGGAGCTGTTTTTT. Its protein is CASSRIVATGELFF.

In its sample, this clone was seen once. The chain uses TRBV7-2 and TRBJ2-7; TRBD1 agrees at 7 bases. The CDR3 is made up of 13 amino acids. The junction had 5 bases not matched to a gene; V was cut back by 6 bases and J by 3 bases. The V gene's germline CDR1 is SGHTA and CDR2 FQGNSA. In nucleotides, the CDR3 is TGTGCCAGCAGTCCTGGACAGGTCTACGAGCAGTACTTC. Its protein product is CASSPGQVYEQYF.

This chain uses TRBV7-2 with TRBJ2-2; tentatively, D is TRBD1 (6 bases). Germline V CDR1 and CDR2: SGHTA, FQGNSA. V dropped 6 bases and J dropped 1 base, with 15 bases sitting between them. There are 16 residues in the CDR3. CDR3 sequence reads: CASRRGSLGNTGELFF. In nucleotides, the CDR3 is TGTGCCAGCAGAAGGGGGAGCCTCGGGAACACCGGGGAGCTGTTTTTT.

This rearrangement joins TRBV5-5 to TRBJ2-7; 8 nucleotides line up with TRBD2. V shed 0 bases and J 6 bases; nucleotides not matched to a gene: 5. Per the germline V gene, CDR1 is SGHKS and CDR2 is YYEKEE (reference sequence). The CDR3 is made up of 14 amino acids. The CDR3 reads CASSLAGGEFEQYF. The CDR3 coding sequence is TGTGCCAGCAGCTTGGCGGGGGGGGAGTTCGAGCAGTACTTC.

This clone has a handful of counts. The rearrangement joins TRBV7-6 to TRBJ2-1; D is possibly TRBD2 (6 bases). Germline CDR1 reads SGHVS; CDR2 reads FNYEAQ. V was cut by 5 bases and J by 4 bases, with 21 bases left in between. The CDR3 contains 17 residues. CDR3 DNA sequence: TGTGCCAGCAGCCCCAACTCCAACGAGGGAGGATACAATGAGCAGTTCTTC. This codes for CASSPNSNEGGYNEQFF.

This clone was seen once. The J gene is TRBJ2-4, the V gene TRBV7-2, with 7 bases aligning to TRBD1. V lost 2 bases and J lost 9; bases outside the gene matches: 1. Germline V CDR1 and CDR2: SGHTA, FQGNSA. CDR3 size: 12 residues. CDR3 sequence: CASSLNRGIQYF. In nucleotides, the CDR3 is TGTGCCAGCAGCTTAAACAGGGGCATTCAGTACTTC.

The sample holds a few counts of this clone. The rearrangement joins TRBV7-8 to TRBJ1-5, with no clear D. V was trimmed by 3 bases and J by 8 bases, leaving 11 bases between them. This CDR3 region has 13 residues. The germline V gene has CDR1 SGHVS and CDR2 FQNEAQ. The CDR3 loop is CASSFASQEPQHF. As DNA, the CDR3 is TGTGCCAGCAGCTTCGCGTCTCAGGAGCCCCAGCATTTT. Looking up the rest from reference TRBV7-8 and TRBJ1-5 gives the full variable domain: GAGVSQSPRYKVAKRGQDVALRCDPISGHVSLFWYQQALGQGPEFLTYFQNEAQLDKSGLPSDRFFAERPEGSVSTLKIQRTQQEDSAVYLCASSFASQEPQHFGDGTRLSIL.

This rearrangement joins TRBV7-8 to TRBJ2-1, with D uncertain. Deletions cut 4 bases from V and 0 bases from J, with 4 bases between. Per the germline V gene, CDR1 is SGHVS and CDR2 is FQNEAQ. The CDR3 is 13 residues long. The CDR3 nucleotides read TGTGCCAGCAGCTCGTACTCCTACAATGAGCAGTTCTTC. Its translation: CASSSYSYNEQFF.

V usage is TRBV30 and J usage is TRBJ2-7; TRBD1 agrees at 9 bases. The trim removed 1 base at V and 3 bases at J, leaving 10 bases unmatched. CDR1 is GTSNPN, CDR2 SVGIG, per germline (reference sequence). This CDR3 region has 16 residues. The CDR3 here is CAWSGGGQGPHYEQYF. The CDR3 coding sequence is TGTGCCTGGAGTGGGGGGGGACAGGGCCCTCACTACGAGCAGTACTTC.